A selection of T cell receptor beta chains follows, all from one sample in a study of cytotoxic CD8 clonotypes in ibrutinib-treated CLL. Sequenced by immunoSEQ multiplex PCR; TCRdb stores in-frame clones only, minus some. The repertoire includes 200,000 to 250,000 clones, over 65% of them detected once, and about 6% sits in the top ten. This specimen was PBMCs, taken after 12 months of ibrutinib treatment. The receptors here all came from a human donor with chronic lymphocytic leukemia. Both conserved end residues are part of each CDR3. D genes are given only for firm matches. The size field is filled for only some rows; it gives once, few, many or a size class.

D gene	clone size	V gene	J gene	CDR3 protein	CDR3 DNA
TRBD1	.	TRBV29-1	TRBJ2-1	CSATRDREAFF	TGCAGCGCGACCCGGGACAGGGAGGCATTCTTC
TRBD1	few	TRBV6-6	TRBJ2-7	CASSPPWGQGGYEQYF	TGTGCCAGCAGTCCACCCTGGGGACAGGGGGGTTACGAGCAGTACTTC
.	.	TRBV21-1	TRBJ1-2	CAKVYKPGAGGYTF	TGTGCCAAAGTTTACAAGCCGGGGGCGGGAGGCTACACCTTC
.	.	TRBV10-1	TRBJ1-1	CASSEPCRRRTEAFF	TGCGCCAGCAGTGAGCCCTGTAGGAGGAGAACTGAAGCTTTCTTT
.	.	TRBV28	TRBJ2-4	CASRSPRGGGPRRNIQYF	TGTGCCAGCAGATCACCCAGGGGGGGAGGGCCTAGGAGGAACATTCAGTACTTC
.	.	TRBV28	TRBJ1-1	CASSLFTEAFF	TGTGCCAGCAGTTTATTCACTGAAGCTTTCTTT
.	.	TRBV7-2	TRBJ2-1	CASSLGGGREQFF	TGTGCCAGCAGCTTAGGGGGTGGTCGTGAGCAGTTCTTC
TRBD2	few	TRBV2	TRBJ2-2	CASSVLAGYTGELFF	TGTGCCAGCAGTGTTCTAGCGGGGTACACCGGGGAGCTGTTTTTT
TRBD1	.	TRBV6-5	TRBJ1-2	CASSYGTGENYGYTF	TGTGCCAGCAGTTACGGGACAGGGGAAAACTATGGCTACACCTTC
.	medium-sized	TRBV19	TRBJ2-4	CASSMPGVLAKNIQYF	TGTGCCAGTAGTATGCCTGGGGTGTTAGCCAAAAACATTCAGTACTTC
.	.	TRBV9	TRBJ2-1	CASSVTGAHNEQFF	TGTGCCAGCAGCGTAACCGGGGCACACAATGAGCAGTTCTTC
TRBD1	.	TRBV11-3	TRBJ2-1	CASSPYAGQGPYNEQFF	TGTGCCAGCAGCCCTTACGCAGGACAGGGGCCCTACAATGAGCAGTTCTTC
TRBD2	.	TRBV5-1	TRBJ2-5	CASSFNRAGGEETQYF	TGCGCCAGCAGCTTTAATCGAGCGGGAGGGGAAGAGACCCAGTACTTC
TRBD2	.	TRBV10-3	TRBJ2-2	CAISERLAGGPLGTGELFF	TGTGCCATCAGTGAGCGACTAGCGGGAGGGCCGTTGGGTACCGGGGAGCTGTTTTTT
.	.	TRBV6-5	TRBJ1-4	CASADSTTNEKLFF	TGTGCCAGCGCAGACAGCACAACTAATGAAAAACTGTTTTTT
.	.	TRBV15	TRBJ2-1	CATSRDFQGREQFF	TGTGCCACCAGCAGAGATTTTCAGGGCCGTGAGCAGTTCTTC
TRBD2	.	TRBV7-9	TRBJ2-7	CASRSGRAAHEQYF	TGTGCCAGCAGGAGCGGGAGGGCCGCCCACGAGCAGTACTTC
TRBD1	.	TRBV5-1	TRBJ1-2	CASRPPGQDYGYTF	TGCGCCAGCAGGCCCCCGGGACAGGACTATGGCTACACCTTC
TRBD1	.	TRBV12-5	TRBJ2-1	CASGLVGILGQGQGGEQFF	TGTGCTAGTGGTTTGGTGGGCATATTGGGACAGGGCCAGGGCGGTGAGCAGTTCTTC
.	.	TRBV19	TRBJ1-4	CASEGGKRLNEKLFF	TGTGCCAGTGAGGGGGGGAAGCGCCTTAATGAAAAACTGTTTTTT
TRBD1	.	TRBV28	TRBJ1-5	CASSFLIRQGVPSSRNQPQHF	TGTGCCAGCAGTTTCCTAATACGACAGGGTGTCCCTTCGAGCCGCAATCAGCCCCAGCATTTT
.	.	TRBV7-2	TRBJ2-7	CASSPQSYEQYF	TGTGCCAGCAGCCCACAAAGCTACGAGCAGTACTTC
TRBD2	.	TRBV18	TRBJ2-7	CASSPAGLAGSYEQYF	TGTGCCAGCTCACCAGCGGGGCTAGCGGGAAGCTACGAGCAGTACTTC
TRBD1	.	TRBV29-1	TRBJ1-5	CSVATGFDQPQHF	TGCAGCGTGGCGACAGGGTTCGATCAGCCCCAGCATTTT
TRBD1	.	TRBV7-9	TRBJ1-1	CASSLFGQVYEAFF	TGTGCCAGCAGCCTCTTTGGACAGGTTTATGAAGCTTTCTTT
.	.	TRBV5-6	TRBJ1-3	CASSYRGNTIYF	TGTGCCAGCAGCTATAGGGGAAACACCATATATTTT
TRBD1	.	TRBV6-5	TRBJ2-5	CASSYLRTGLGETQYF	TGTGCCAGCAGCTACCTTCGGACAGGACTTGGGGAGACCCAGTACTTC
TRBD1	many	TRBV19	TRBJ1-5	CASSRGTGNSNQPQHF	TGTGCCAGTAGTAGAGGGACAGGGAATAGCAATCAGCCCCAGCATTTT
.	few	TRBV25-1	TRBJ1-1	CASMEGNTEAFF	TGTGCCAGCATGGAGGGGAACACTGAAGCTTTCTTT
TRBD1	.	TRBV30	TRBJ1-2	CAWGLGTASYGYTF	TGTGCCTGGGGGCTAGGGACAGCTTCCTATGGCTACACCTTC
.	few	TRBV30	TRBJ1-6	CAWSPGFNSPLHF	TGTGCCTGGAGTCCAGGGTTTAATTCACCCCTCCACTTT
.	.	TRBV6-5	TRBJ1-5	CASSYSRESNQPQHF	TGTGCCAGCAGTTACTCCAGGGAAAGCAATCAGCCCCAGCATTTT
TRBD2	.	TRBV10-3	TRBJ2-1	CAISTQTSVSYNEQFF	TGTGCCATCAGTACACAAACTAGCGTCTCCTACAATGAGCAGTTCTTC
.	many	TRBV5-1	TRBJ2-1	CASSQLRGISYNEQFF	TGCGCCAGCAGCCAACTCCGAGGAATATCCTACAATGAGCAGTTCTTC
TRBD1	.	TRBV30	TRBJ1-1	CAWSVRTGGQAFF	TGTGCCTGGAGTGTAAGGACAGGGGGACAAGCTTTCTTT
.	.	TRBV21-1	TRBJ2-4	CASSKGRGDIRIQYF	TGTGCCAGCAGCAAAGGTCGGGGGGACATTCGGATTCAGTACTTC
TRBD2	few	TRBV5-4	TRBJ2-3	CASSIQREKDTQYF	TGTGCCAGCAGCATCCAGCGGGAGAAGGATACGCAGTATTTT